This TCR beta chain was captured in a study of radiation and T cells in renal cell carcinoma. Data came from immunoSEQ multiplex PCR; TCRdb stores just in-frame clones and leaves some out. The sample has under 65,000 clones, around 78% seen once; the top ten hold 6% to 8%. Trimming cost V 6 bases and J 7 bases; bases outside gene matches: 11. Looked up from germline, CDR1 is SQVTM and CDR2 is ANQGSEA. This CDR3 spans 14 amino acids. Time point described: baseline pretreatment blood. The treatment was: 15 Gy SBRT to primary tumor, nephrectomy 4 weeks later. After SBRT, blood was collected at 2 and 4 weeks, plus baseline. Study-wide points: From baseline, blood top tumor clonotypes peaked at 2 weeks post-radiation.

Remarks on this clone: Its antigen is not known. Different DNA sequences within this sample yield the same CDR3.

The sequences come from blood, collected from a patient whose treatment included radiotherapy and nephrectomy. This rearrangement joins TRBV29-1 to TRBJ1-3; 8 bases fit TRBD1. The TCR comes from a man aged 60 to 75 with renal cell carcinoma. CDR3 nucleotide sequence: TGCAGCGTCGCGGTAACAGGGGGTCGGAACACCATATATTTT. The encoded protein is CSVAVTGGRNTIYF.